The clone carrying this T cell receptor beta chain appeared many times. Its antigen is not identified. Germline values: CDR1 GTSNPN, CDR2 SVGIG (reference sequence). The V and J ends lost 6 bases and 2 bases respectively, with 17 bases between them. The CDR3 totals 14 residues. These data come from a study of T cells after yellow fever vaccination. About the study: Fractions with few cells were prepared using SMART-Seq v4 Ultra Low Input.

Study-level points and caveats: Contamination by abundant bulk-population clonotypes could be present in FACS-sorted repertoires. It was the secondary response that reached its peak faster, day 5 versus 15, but it was weaker. At 95% to 96% for CD4 and approximately 89% for CD8, most primary-vaccination clones showed up again after the booster.

TCRdb called the 5' RACE reads again in MiXCR, with one record for every CDR3 protein. Among 95,000 to 150,000 distinct CDR3 sequences listed, 6.5% to 8% were seen once. The sequencing here drew on CD4+ T cells sorted from PBMCs, taken 10 to 11 days after the first yellow fever vaccination. The gene calls are TRBV30 and TRBJ2-7, with D possibly being TRBD1 or TRBD2 (5 bases each). The receptor's source is a man in his late teens or twenties who received the YFV17D yellow fever vaccine. The CDR3 region has the DNA TGTGCCTGTTCGAGGGGCTTCGGACCCTACGAGCAGTACTTC. Protein: CACSRGFGPYEQYF.